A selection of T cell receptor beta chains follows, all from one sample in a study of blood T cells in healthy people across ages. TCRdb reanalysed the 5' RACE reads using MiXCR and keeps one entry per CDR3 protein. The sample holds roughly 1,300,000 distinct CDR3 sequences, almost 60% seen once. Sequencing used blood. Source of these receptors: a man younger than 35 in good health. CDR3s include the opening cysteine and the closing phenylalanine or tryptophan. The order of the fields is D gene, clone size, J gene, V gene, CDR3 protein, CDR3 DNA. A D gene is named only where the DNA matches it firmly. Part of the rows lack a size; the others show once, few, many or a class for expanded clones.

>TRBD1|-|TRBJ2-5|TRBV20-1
CSATARQGQEIQYF
TGCAGTGCTACCGCCCGACAGGGACAAGAGATCCAGTACTTC
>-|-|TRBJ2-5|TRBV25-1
CASSDPKEARETQYF
TGTGCCAGCAGTGATCCCAAGGAAGCCCGAGAGACCCAGTACTTC
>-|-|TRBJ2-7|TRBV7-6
CTSSPAAGDEQYF
TGTACCAGCAGCCCAGCGGCCGGCGACGAGCAGTACTTC
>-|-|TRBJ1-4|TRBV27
CASSGTINEKLFF
TGTGCCAGCAGTGGGACAATAAATGAAAAACTGTTTTTT
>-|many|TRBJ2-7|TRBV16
CASSARVLYEQYF
TGTGCCAGCAGCGCCCGGGTTCTATACGAGCAGTACTTC
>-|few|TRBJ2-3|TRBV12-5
CASLMTPDTQYF
TGTGCTAGTTTAATGACGCCAGATACGCAGTATTTT
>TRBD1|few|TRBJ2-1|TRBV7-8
CASSSDRVSYNEQFF
TGTGCCAGCAGCTCCGACAGGGTTTCCTACAATGAGCAGTTCTTC
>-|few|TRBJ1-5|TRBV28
CASNVAGSGEHF
TGTGCCAGCAACGTAGCAGGGTCAGGGGAGCATTTT
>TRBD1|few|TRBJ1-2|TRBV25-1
CASSETGQHNYGYTF
TGTGCCAGCAGTGAAACGGGACAGCATAACTATGGCTACACCTTC
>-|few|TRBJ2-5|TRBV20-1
CSARTGWLETQYF
TGCAGTGCTAGAACCGGCTGGTTAGAGACCCAGTACTTC
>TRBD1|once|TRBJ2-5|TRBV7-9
CASSPGKQGAGETQYF
TGTGCCAGCAGCCCTGGTAAACAGGGGGCAGGGGAGACCCAGTACTTC
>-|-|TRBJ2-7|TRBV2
CASRAGILGDYEQYF
TGTGCCAGCAGGGCAGGGATCCTGGGGGACTACGAGCAGTACTTC
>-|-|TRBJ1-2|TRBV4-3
CASSQLPDSNYGYTF
TGCGCCAGCAGCCAACTACCCGACAGTAACTATGGCTACACCTTC
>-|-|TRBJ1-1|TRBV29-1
CSVEDSGGNTEAFF
TGCAGCGTTGAAGATTCGGGGGGAAACACTGAAGCTTTCTTT
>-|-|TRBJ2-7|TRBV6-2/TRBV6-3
CASSYSTAASSYEQYF
TGTGCCAGCAGTTACTCGACGGCAGCTTCGAGCTACGAGCAGTACTTC
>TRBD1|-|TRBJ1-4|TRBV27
CANSFGQGAGGGFNEKLFF
TGTGCCAACAGTTTTGGACAGGGGGCAGGAGGGGGATTTAATGAAAAACTGTTTTTT
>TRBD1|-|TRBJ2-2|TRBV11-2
CASSRDRNTGELFF
TGTGCCAGCAGTCGGGACAGGAACACCGGGGAGCTGTTTTTT
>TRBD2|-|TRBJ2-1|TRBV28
CASYGTTQSGGDEQFF
TGTGCCAGTTACGGGACAACACAAAGCGGGGGCGATGAGCAGTTCTTC
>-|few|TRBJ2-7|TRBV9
CASSVSGGTEYEQYF
TGTGCCAGCAGCGTATCAGGCGGGACTGAGTACGAGCAGTACTTC
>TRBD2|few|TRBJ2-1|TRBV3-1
CASSPTSGKSNEQFF
TGTGCCAGCAGCCCGACTAGCGGGAAATCCAATGAGCAGTTCTTC
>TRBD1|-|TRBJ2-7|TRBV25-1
CASSEASTGDYEQYF
TGTGCCAGCAGTGAGGCTTCTACAGGGGACTACGAGCAGTACTTC
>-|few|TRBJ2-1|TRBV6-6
CASSQLAEVEQFF
TGTGCCAGCAGCCAGCTAGCCGAGGTTGAGCAGTTCTTC
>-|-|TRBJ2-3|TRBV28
CASSLWRGRADTQYF
TGTGCCAGCAGTTTATGGAGGGGAAGAGCAGATACGCAGTATTTT
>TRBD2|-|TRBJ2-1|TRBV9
CASGRGVSYNEQFF
TGTGCCAGCGGTCGGGGGGTAAGTTACAATGAGCAGTTCTTC
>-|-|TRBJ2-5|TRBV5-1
CASSDETGEGETQYF
TGCGCCAGCAGCGACGAAACAGGGGAGGGAGAGACCCAGTACTTC
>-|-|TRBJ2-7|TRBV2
CASTGTPHEQYF
TGTGCCAGCACAGGGACTCCTCACGAGCAGTACTTC
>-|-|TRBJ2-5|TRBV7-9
CASSFPPGEETQYF
TGTGCCAGCAGCTTCCCCCCGGGAGAAGAGACCCAGTACTTC
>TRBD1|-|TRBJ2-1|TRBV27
CASRWQGANNEQFF
TGTGCCAGCAGGTGGCAGGGGGCAAACAATGAGCAGTTCTTC
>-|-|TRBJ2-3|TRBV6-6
CASSRRVSGTDTQYF
TGTGCCAGCAGCAGAAGGGTCTCCGGTACAGATACGCAGTATTTT
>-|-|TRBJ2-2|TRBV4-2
CASSQGDLIPGELFF
TGTGCCAGCAGCCAAGGCGATCTCATCCCCGGGGAGCTGTTTTTT
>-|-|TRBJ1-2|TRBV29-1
CSATLWDITNYGYTF
TGCAGCGCTACTCTTTGGGACATCACGAACTATGGCTACACCTTC
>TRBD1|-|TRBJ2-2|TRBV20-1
CSARPDRGRTGELFF
TGCAGTGCTAGACCTGACAGGGGTAGGACCGGGGAGCTGTTTTTT
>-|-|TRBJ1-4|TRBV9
CASSAPRGILHATNEKLFF
TGTGCCAGCAGCGCTCCCAGGGGTATCCTACATGCAACTAATGAAAAACTGTTTTTT
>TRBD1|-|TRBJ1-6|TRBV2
CASSTDRRSPLHF
TGTGCCAGCAGTACGGACAGGAGATCACCCCTCCACTTT
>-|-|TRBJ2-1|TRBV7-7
CASSSGPGEEQFF
TGTGCCAGCAGCTCGGGGCCAGGGGAAGAGCAGTTCTTC
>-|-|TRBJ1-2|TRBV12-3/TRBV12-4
CASINPGYGYTF
TGTGCCAGCATAAACCCGGGCTATGGCTACACCTTC
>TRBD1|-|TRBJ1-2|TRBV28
CASTGALYGYTF
TGTGCCAGTACAGGGGCCCTCTATGGCTACACCTTC
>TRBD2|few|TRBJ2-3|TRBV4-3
CASSLAGLAGTVETDTQYF
TGCGCCAGCAGCCTCGCGGGACTAGCGGGTACAGTCGAAACAGATACGCAGTATTTT
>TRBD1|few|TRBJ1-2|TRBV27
CASSSLGQGANYGYTF
TGTGCCAGCAGTTCACTGGGACAGGGAGCTAACTATGGCTACACCTTC
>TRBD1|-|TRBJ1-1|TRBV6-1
CASREGQGVDTEAFF
TGTGCCAGCAGAGAAGGGCAGGGGGTTGACACTGAAGCTTTCTTT
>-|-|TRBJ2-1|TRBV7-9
CASSFTGVQGNEQFF
TGTGCCAGCAGCTTTACCGGGGTGCAAGGCAATGAGCAGTTCTTC
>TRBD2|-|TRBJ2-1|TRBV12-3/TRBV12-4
CASSLRGVSYNEQFF
TGTGCCAGCAGCCTGCGGGGGGTATCCTACAATGAGCAGTTCTTC